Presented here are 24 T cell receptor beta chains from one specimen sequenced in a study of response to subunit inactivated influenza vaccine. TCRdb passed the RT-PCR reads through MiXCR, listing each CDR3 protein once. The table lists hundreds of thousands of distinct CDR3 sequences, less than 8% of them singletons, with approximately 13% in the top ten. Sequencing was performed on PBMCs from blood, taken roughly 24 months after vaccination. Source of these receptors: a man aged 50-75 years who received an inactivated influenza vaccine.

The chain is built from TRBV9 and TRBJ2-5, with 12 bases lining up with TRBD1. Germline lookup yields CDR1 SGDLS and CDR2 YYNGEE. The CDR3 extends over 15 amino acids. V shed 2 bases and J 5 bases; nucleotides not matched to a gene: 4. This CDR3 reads CASSVGTGGAETQYF. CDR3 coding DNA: TGTGCCAGCAGCGTCGGGACAGGGGGCGCGGAGACCCAGTACTTC. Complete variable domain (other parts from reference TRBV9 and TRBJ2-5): DSGVTQTPKHLITATGQRVTLRCSPRSGDLSVYWYQQSLDQGLQFLIQYYNGEERAKGNILERFSAQQFPDLHSELNLSSLELGDSALYFCASSVGTGGAETQYFGPGTRLLVL.

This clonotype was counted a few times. CDR3 DNA sequence: TGTGCCAGCAGCCAAGATGCAGGGGGCGCAACCCCCGGGGCCAACGTCCTGACTTTC. Residues: CASSQDAGGATPGANVLTF. V is TRBV4-2 and J is TRBJ2-6; TRBD1 agrees at 8 bases. The CDR3 is made up of 19 amino acids. J gave up 4 bases and V 0 bases, and 11 bases lay outside the gene matches. Germline V gene sequence: CDR1 LGHNA, CDR2 YNFKEQ.

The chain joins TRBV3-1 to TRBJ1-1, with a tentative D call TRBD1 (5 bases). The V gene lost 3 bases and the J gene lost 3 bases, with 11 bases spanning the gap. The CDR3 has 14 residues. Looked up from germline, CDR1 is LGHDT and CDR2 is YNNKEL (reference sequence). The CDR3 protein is CASSHHQGDTEAFF. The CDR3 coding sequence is TGTGCCAGCAGCCACCATCAAGGGGACACTGAAGCTTTCTTT.

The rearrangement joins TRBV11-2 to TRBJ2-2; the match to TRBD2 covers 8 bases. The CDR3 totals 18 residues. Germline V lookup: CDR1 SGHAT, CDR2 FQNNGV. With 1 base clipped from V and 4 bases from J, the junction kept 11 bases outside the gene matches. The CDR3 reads CASSLVSLSGISTGELFF. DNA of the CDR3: TGTGCCAGCAGCTTAGTCTCTCTTAGCGGGATTAGCACCGGGGAGCTGTTTTTT.

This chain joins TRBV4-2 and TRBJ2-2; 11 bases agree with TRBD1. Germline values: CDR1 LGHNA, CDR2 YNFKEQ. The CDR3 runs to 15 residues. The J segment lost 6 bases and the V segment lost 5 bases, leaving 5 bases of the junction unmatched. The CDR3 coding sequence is TGTGCCAGCAGCTTTGGGACAGGGGGGCCCGGGGAGCTGTTTTTT. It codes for CASSFGTGGPGELFF.

The CDR3: CATSDPRGTSTDNEQFF. The CDR3 nucleotides are TGTGCCACCAGTGACCCCAGGGGAACCTCTACTGACAATGAGCAGTTCTTC. The V gene is TRBV24-1, the J gene TRBJ2-1; possible D gene TRBD1, 6 bases. V was shortened by 4 bases and J by 5 bases, with 20 bases between the two germline ends. CDR1 is KGHDR, CDR2 SFDVKD, per germline. There are 17 residues in the CDR3.

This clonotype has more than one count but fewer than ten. CDR3 loop: CASGLSDEQYF. CDR3 in DNA: TGTGCCAGCGGTCTATCTGACGAGCAGTACTTC. The J gene is TRBJ2-7, the V gene TRBV7-2; no clear D. V was shortened by 8 bases and J by 5 bases, with 10 bases between the two germline ends. The germline CDR1 and CDR2 sequences are SGHTA and FQGNSA. The CDR3 spans 11 residues.

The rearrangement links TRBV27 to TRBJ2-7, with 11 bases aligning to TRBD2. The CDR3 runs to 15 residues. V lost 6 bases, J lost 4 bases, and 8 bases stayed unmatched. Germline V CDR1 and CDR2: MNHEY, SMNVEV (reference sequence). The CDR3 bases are TGTGCCAGCAGAACACTAGCGGGAGTGGGGTACGAGCAGTACTTC. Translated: CASRTLAGVGYEQYF.

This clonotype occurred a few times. The CDR3 loop reads CASSLEGTIYNEQFF. CDR3 DNA sequence: TGCGCCAGCAGCTTGGAAGGGACGATATACAATGAGCAGTTCTTC. The gene calls are TRBV5-1 and TRBJ2-1; D is perhaps TRBD1 or TRBD2 (5 bases each). Germline values: CDR1 SGHRS, CDR2 YFSETQ. V was clipped by 0 bases and J by 4 bases, with 11 bases between them. CDR3 length: 15 amino acids.

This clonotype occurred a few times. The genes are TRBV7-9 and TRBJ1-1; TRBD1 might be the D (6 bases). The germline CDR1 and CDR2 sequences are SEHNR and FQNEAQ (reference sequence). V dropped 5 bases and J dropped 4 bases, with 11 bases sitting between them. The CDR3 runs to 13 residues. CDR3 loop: CASSQIGGTEAFF. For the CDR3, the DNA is TGTGCCAGCAGCCAAATAGGGGGCACTGAAGCTTTCTTT.

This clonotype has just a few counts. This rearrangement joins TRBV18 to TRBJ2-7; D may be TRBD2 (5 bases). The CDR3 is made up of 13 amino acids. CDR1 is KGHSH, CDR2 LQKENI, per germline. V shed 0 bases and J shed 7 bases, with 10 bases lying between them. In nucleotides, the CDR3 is TGTGCCAGCTCACCACCGACGGGGAAAGAGCAGTACTTC. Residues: CASSPPTGKEQYF.

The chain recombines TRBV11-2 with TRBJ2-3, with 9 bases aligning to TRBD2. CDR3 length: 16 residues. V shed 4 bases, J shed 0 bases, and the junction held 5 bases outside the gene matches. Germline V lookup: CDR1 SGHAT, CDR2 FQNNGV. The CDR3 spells CASSWQLAGSTDTQYF. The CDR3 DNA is TGTGCCAGCAGCTGGCAACTAGCGGGTAGCACAGATACGCAGTATTTT.

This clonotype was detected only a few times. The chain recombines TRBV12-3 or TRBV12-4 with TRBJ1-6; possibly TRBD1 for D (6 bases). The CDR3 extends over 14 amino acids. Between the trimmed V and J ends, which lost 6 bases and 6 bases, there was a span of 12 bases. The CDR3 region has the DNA TGTGCCAGCAGACCGACAGGCCGTAATTCACCCCTCCACTTT. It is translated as CASRPTGRNSPLHF.

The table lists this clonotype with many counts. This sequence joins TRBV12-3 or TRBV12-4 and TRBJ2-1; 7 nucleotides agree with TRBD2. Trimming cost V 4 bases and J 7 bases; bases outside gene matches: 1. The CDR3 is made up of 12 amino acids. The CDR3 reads CASSSGGNEQFF. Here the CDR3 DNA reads TGTGCCAGCAGTTCCGGGGGGAATGAGCAGTTCTTC.

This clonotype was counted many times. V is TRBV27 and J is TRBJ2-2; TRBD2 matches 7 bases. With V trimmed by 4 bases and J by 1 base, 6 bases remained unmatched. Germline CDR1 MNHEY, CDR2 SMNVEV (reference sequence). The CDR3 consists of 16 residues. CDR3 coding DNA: TGTGCCAGCAGTTCAGCCCCGGGGGGGAACACCGGGGAGCTGTTTTTT. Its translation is CASSSAPGGNTGELFF.

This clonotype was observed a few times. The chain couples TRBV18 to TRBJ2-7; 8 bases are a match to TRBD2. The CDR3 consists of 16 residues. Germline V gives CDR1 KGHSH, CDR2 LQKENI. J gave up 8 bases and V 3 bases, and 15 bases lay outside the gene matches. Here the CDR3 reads CASSPIAREGFTQQYF. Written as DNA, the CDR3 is TGTGCCAGCTCACCGATTGCTCGGGAGGGGTTTACGCAGCAGTACTTC.

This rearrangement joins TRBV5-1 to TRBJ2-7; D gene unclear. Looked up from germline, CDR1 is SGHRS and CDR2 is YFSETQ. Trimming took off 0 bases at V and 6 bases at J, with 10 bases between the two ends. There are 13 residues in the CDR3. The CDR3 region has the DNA TGCGCCAGCAGCTTGGCGGGCACACCCGAGCAGTACTTC. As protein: CASSLAGTPEQYF.

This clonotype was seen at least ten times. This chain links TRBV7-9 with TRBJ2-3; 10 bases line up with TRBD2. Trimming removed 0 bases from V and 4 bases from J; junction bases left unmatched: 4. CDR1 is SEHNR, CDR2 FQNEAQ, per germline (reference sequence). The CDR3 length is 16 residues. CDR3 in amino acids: CASSLASGRASDTQYF. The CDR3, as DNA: TGTGCCAGCAGCTTAGCCAGCGGGAGGGCCTCAGATACGCAGTATTTT.

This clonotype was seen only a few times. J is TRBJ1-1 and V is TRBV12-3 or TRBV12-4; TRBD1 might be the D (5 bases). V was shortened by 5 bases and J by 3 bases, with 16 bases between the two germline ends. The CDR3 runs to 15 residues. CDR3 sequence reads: CASSAGGGTYTEAFF. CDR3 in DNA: TGTGCCAGCAGTGCAGGCGGTGGGACGTACACTGAAGCTTTCTTT.

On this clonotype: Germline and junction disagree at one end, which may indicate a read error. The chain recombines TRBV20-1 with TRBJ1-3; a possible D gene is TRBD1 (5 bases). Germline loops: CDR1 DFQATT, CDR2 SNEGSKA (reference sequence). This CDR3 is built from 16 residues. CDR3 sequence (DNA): TGCAGTGCTAGAGATCAGATGTGGGACTCTGGACACACCATATATTTT. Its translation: CSARDQMWDSGHTIYF.

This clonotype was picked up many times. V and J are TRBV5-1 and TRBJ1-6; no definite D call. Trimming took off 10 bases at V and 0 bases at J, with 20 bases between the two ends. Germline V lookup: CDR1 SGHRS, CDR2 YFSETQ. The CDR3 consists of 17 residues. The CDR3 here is CAREATNHYSYNSPLHF. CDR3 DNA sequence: TGCGCCCGTGAGGCCACCAACCACTACTCCTATAATTCACCCCTCCACTTT.

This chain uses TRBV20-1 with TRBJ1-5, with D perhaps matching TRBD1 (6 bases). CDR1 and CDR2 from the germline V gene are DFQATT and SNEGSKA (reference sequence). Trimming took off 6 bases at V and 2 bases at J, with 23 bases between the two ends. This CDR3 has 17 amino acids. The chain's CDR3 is CSALRGTQIARNQPQHF. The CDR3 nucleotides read TGCAGTGCCCTTCGGGGGACACAGATAGCCCGCAATCAGCCCCAGCATTTT.

The DNA for the CDR3 is TGTGCCAGCAATTCGCGGGGGGGCTCAGATACGCAGTATTTT. Translated: CASNSRGGSDTQYF. The V call is TRBV7-3, the J call TRBJ2-3, with 9 bases fitting TRBD2. The CDR3 runs to 14 residues. Per germline, CDR1 SGHTA and CDR2 FQGTGA. The V segment lost 7 bases and the J segment 4 bases; nucleotides outside the gene matches: 6.

In DNA form, the CDR3 reads TGTGCCACCAGCAGAGATAGGGGCCGAGAGACCCAGTACTTC. Translation: CATSRDRGRETQYF. The gene calls are TRBV15 and TRBJ2-5; a possible D gene is TRBD1 (5 bases). Germline V gene lookup returns CDR1 LNHNV and CDR2 YYDKDF (reference sequence). CDR3 length equals 14 residues. Between the trimmed V and J ends, which lost 0 bases and 4 bases, there was a span of 9 bases.